This entry describes one T cell receptor beta chain. This sample stems from a study of cytomegalovirus exposure and HLA in healthy donors. Study as a whole: In a later analysis, the roughly 120 validation repertoires were reported to have used the same platform as the 650 to 800 first-cohort repertoires.

Only in-frame clones appear in the TCRdb table, and some are missing; sequencing was by immunoSEQ multiplex PCR. The sample yields about 76,000 clones, 85% to 95% seen once. The CDR3 sequence is 15 residues long. CDR1 and CDR2 from the germline V gene are SGHTA and FQGTGA. Trimming took off 5 bases at V and 8 bases at J, with 16 bases between the two ends. The sequence derives from a woman aged 18-30 years in good health and CMV-seronegative. The chain has TRBV7-3 and TRBJ1-6; the D is unclear. The material sequenced was PBMCs. CDR3 in DNA: TGTGCCAGCAGCCCCGATGGGCGACGCGATTCACCCCTCCACTTT. As protein: CASSPDGRRDSPLHF.